This TCR beta chain was captured by sequencing in a study of cytomegalovirus exposure and HLA in healthy donors. Study-level background: Most donors, approximately 82% of a few hundred genotyped, fell in the Caucasian-associated ancestry cluster.

General observations from the study: In a later analysis, TCR beta V- and J-gene trimming was associated with a missense DCLRE1C variant. Later analysis showed most CMV-associated TCR beta chains appearing HLA-restricted. It was approximately 150 TCR beta chains that were listed as cytomegalovirus-associated.

The CDR3 is made up of 15 amino acids. CDR1 is MNHNS and CDR2 is SASEGT in the germline V gene. The junction had 9 bases not matched to a gene; V was cut back by 6 bases and J by 3 bases. Regarding this clone: Its specificity is unknown.

The PCR used 60 Vbeta and 13 Jbeta primers. Only in-frame clones appear in the TCRdb table, and some are missing; sequencing was by immunoSEQ multiplex PCR. Its clone listing holds roughly 88,000 clones. The sample comprised PBMCs. This TCR was sampled from a man over 45 in good health and CMV-seropositive. The V call is TRBV6-1, the J call TRBJ1-2; 8 nucleotides align to TRBD1. The CDR3 sequence: CASRGVDRDHYGYTF. DNA of the CDR3: TGTGCCAGCAGGGGGGTGGACAGGGATCACTATGGCTACACCTTC.